This T cell receptor (beta chain) was identified during a study of metastatic and nonmetastatic thyroid tumors. Study-wide context: Repertoire comparison spanned blood and tumor or nodule tissue of malignant and benign thyroid patients.

Per the study methods: Clinicopathological groups supplied CDR3 differences that were used to build a distant-metastasis classifier for papillary thyroid cancer. TCRdb re-analyzed the PCR reads through MiXCR. The V and J calls were not made by the authors but by TCRdb's processing. This sample has tens of thousands of clones, with less than 25% found just once. This CDR3 has 13 amino acids. V dropped 4 bases and J dropped 3 bases, with 10 bases sitting between them. Germline values: CDR1 MNHEY, CDR2 SMNVEV (reference sequence). Study-wide points: When malignant thyroid tumors were compared with benign nodules, TCR beta diversity was reportedly significantly higher in the malignant tumors. This held in both blood and tumor samples.

Among the patients, none had received any treatment before thyroid surgery. In the case of this clone: Antigen specificity is unknown.

The clonotype was recovered from a female donor with papillary thyroid cancer or a benign thyroid nodule (not recorded which). Some clones in this sample may be carry-over from other donors' samples. V gene TRBV27 combines with J gene TRBJ2-7; D not certain. The sample comprised blood. The CDR3 bases are TGTGCCAGCAGTTCGACATGGTACTACGAGCAGTACTTC. Protein: CASSSTWYYEQYF.